This is a list of T cell receptor beta chains from one sample in a study of blood T cell repertoires in COVID-19. TCRdb's copy holds only in-frame clones and misses some; the assay was immunoSEQ multiplex PCR. The sample records more than 300,000 clones, roughly 86% being singletons. Material: PBMCs or T cells enriched from blood (not recorded which). The source of these receptors is a man aged 40-49 years in a cohort exposed to, infected with or recovered from COVID-19 (not recorded which). Both conserved end residues are part of each CDR3. A D gene is named only where the DNA matches it firmly. Where a row states a size, it is once, few, many or the class of an expanded clone; other rows omit it.

D gene,clone size,V gene,J gene,CDR3 DNA,CDR3 protein
TRBD1,NA,TRBV5-1,TRBJ1-5,TGCGCCAGCAGCTTGGGGGACAGGGAGAATCAGCCCCAGCATTTT,CASSLGDRENQPQHF
NA,NA,TRBV11-3,TRBJ2-2,TGTGCCAGCAGCTTAAGGGGTTCCACCGGGGAGCTGTTTTTT,CASSLRGSTGELFF
NA,once,TRBV6-5,TRBJ1-2,TGTGCCAGCAGTTACTCCAGTGGCCATGGCAACACCTTC,CASSYSSGHGNTF
TRBD1,once,TRBV28,TRBJ1-3,TGTGCCAGTACTCCTTCGGAGACAGGGCGAAGAAACACCATATATTTT,CASTPSETGRRNTIYF
NA,NA,TRBV30,TRBJ1-4,TGTGCCTGGAGTGACCCTATAAACAGGAAAAAACTGTTTTTT,CAWSDPINRKKLFF
TRBD1,NA,TRBV11-2,TRBJ1-2,TGTGCCAGCAGCTTACAGGGGACAGGGGGCTATGGCTACACCTTC,CASSLQGTGGYGYTF
NA,NA,TRBV6-5,TRBJ2-7,TGTGCCAGCAGTTCCCTAGGGAGCTCCTACGAGCAGTACTTC,CASSSLGSSYEQYF
TRBD1,NA,TRBV5-4,TRBJ1-4,TGTGCCAGCAGCTTGGCGGGACAGGGGGCGCGTAATGAAAAACTGTTTTTT,CASSLAGQGARNEKLFF
TRBD2,NA,TRBV14,TRBJ2-7,TGTGCCAGCAGCCAAGGTAGCGGGAAAATCTACGAGCAGTACTTC,CASSQGSGKIYEQYF
TRBD1,NA,TRBV2,TRBJ1-5,TGTGCCAGCAGTAAGACAGGGGGCCAGCAATCATATAGCAATCAGCCCCAGCATTTT,CASSKTGGQQSYSNQPQHF
TRBD1,NA,TRBV10-3,TRBJ1-5,TGTGCCATCCAACAGGGGGCAGGTCAGCCCCAGCATTTT,CAIQQGAGQPQHF
TRBD1,NA,TRBV27,TRBJ1-5,TGTGCCAGCAGTCTAGGACAGGACAATAGCAATCAGCCCCAGCATTTT,CASSLGQDNSNQPQHF
TRBD1,NA,TRBV5-4,TRBJ2-3,TGTGCCAGCAGCTTAGCCCCAGACAGGGGATCGGATACGCAGTATTTT,CASSLAPDRGSDTQYF
NA,NA,TRBV7-8,TRBJ1-3,TGTGCCAGCAGCCCTCGAGTGGGAGCTGGGTCTGGAAACACCATATATTTT,CASSPRVGAGSGNTIYF
TRBD1,NA,TRBV2,TRBJ2-5,TGTGCCAGCAGTGTTCGGCCCGGGACAGTCGAGACCCAGTACTTC,CASSVRPGTVETQYF
NA,NA,TRBV6-5,TRBJ2-2,TGTGCCAGCAGCCCAATCAGTAACACCGGGGAGCTGTTTTTT,CASSPISNTGELFF
NA,NA,TRBV5-1,TRBJ1-2,TGCGCCAGCAGCTTGAGGGGAAACTATGGCTACACCTTC,CASSLRGNYGYTF
NA,few,TRBV5-1,TRBJ2-2,TGCGCCAGCACACAAATTAGCGGGAACACCGGGGAGCTGTTTTTT,CASTQISGNTGELFF
NA,NA,TRBV5-1,TRBJ1-2,TGCGCCAGCAGCTTGGCTGGGGCCCAGTTGGGGGGCTACACCTTC,CASSLAGAQLGGYTF
TRBD2,NA,TRBV19,TRBJ2-3,TGTGCCAGTACCCCCGGGACTAGCGGCGATACGCAGTATTTT,CASTPGTSGDTQYF
NA,NA,TRBV25-1,TRBJ2-1,TGTGCCAGCAGTGAAGGAGGGACAGAGTACAATGAGCAGTTCTTC,CASSEGGTEYNEQFF
TRBD1,NA,TRBV27,TRBJ2-2,TGTGCCAGCAGTTCACCGACAGGGCCCGGGGAGCTGTTTTTT,CASSSPTGPGELFF
TRBD1,NA,TRBV28,TRBJ1-5,TGTGCCAGCAGTTTAGAGCTTACAGGGGGCGGGAATCAGCCCCAGCATTTT,CASSLELTGGGNQPQHF
TRBD2,NA,TRBV29-1,TRBJ2-3,TGCAGCGTTTCTAGCGGGAGGGGGGGTCTGGCAGGCACGCAGTATTTT,CSVSSGRGGLAGTQYF
NA,NA,TRBV2,TRBJ2-5,TGTGCCAGTACCCGGGACAATAATTACCAAGAGACCCAGTACTTC,CASTRDNNYQETQYF
NA,NA,TRBV4-2,TRBJ1-4,TGTGCCAGCAGCCAACGAGTGACCGAGGGACTAAAACTGTTTTTT,CASSQRVTEGLKLFF
NA,NA,TRBV30,TRBJ1-6,TGTGCCTGGAGTGTAGGGGAAAAGCTTACGCTCCACTTT,CAWSVGEKLTLHF
NA,NA,TRBV3-1/TRBV3-2,TRBJ2-7,TGTGCCAGCAGCCAAACGGGATACGAGCAGTACTTC,CASSQTGYEQYF
NA,NA,TRBV2,TRBJ1-6,TGTGCCAGCAGTGCCGCCTATAATTCACCCCTCCACTTT,CASSAAYNSPLHF
TRBD1,NA,TRBV5-6,TRBJ2-1,TGTGCCAGCAGCCCGGACAGGCGCGGAGGGTTCTTC,CASSPDRRGGFF
NA,NA,TRBV7-9,TRBJ1-1,TGTGCCAGCAGCTTCGTTGGGGGTCGGGAGATGAACACTGAAGCTTTCTTT,CASSFVGGREMNTEAFF
NA,NA,TRBV19,TRBJ2-1,TGTGCCAGTAGTATGGGGGCTAGCGGATACTCCTACAATGAGCAGTTCTTC,CASSMGASGYSYNEQFF
TRBD2,NA,TRBV4-1,TRBJ2-3,TGCGCCAGCAGCCACGGACTAGCGGGGACCACAGATACGCAGTATTTT,CASSHGLAGTTDTQYF
NA,NA,TRBV5-4,TRBJ2-5,TGTGCCACCAACCCCAGTAGGAGTAGTACGGAGACCCAGTACTTC,CATNPSRSSTETQYF
TRBD2,NA,TRBV6-4,TRBJ2-3,TGTGCCAGCAGTGCAGCGGGAGAGGCAGATACGCAGTATTTT,CASSAAGEADTQYF
NA,NA,TRBV5-1,TRBJ1-5,TGCGCCAGCAGCTTCAAGGGGGATCAGCCCCAGCATTTT,CASSFKGDQPQHF
NA,NA,TRBV7-8,TRBJ1-4,TGTGCCAGCAGCTTACGAGGGCTTGATGAAAAACTGTTTTTT,CASSLRGLDEKLFF
NA,NA,TRBV4-1,TRBJ1-3,TGCGCCAGCAGCCAAGTTCCCTCCGGGATCTCAGGAAACACCATATATTTT,CASSQVPSGISGNTIYF
NA,NA,TRBV7-9,TRBJ2-1,TGTGCCAGCAGCTTGGAAGGGAGGTACAATGAGCAGTTCTTC,CASSLEGRYNEQFF
TRBD2,NA,TRBV9,TRBJ2-3,TGTGCCAGCAGCACCGGGCCCAGCGGGATAACAGATACGCAGTATTTT,CASSTGPSGITDTQYF
NA,NA,TRBV10-1,TRBJ2-3,TGCGCCAGCAGTGAATTCCCCTCGGGTACGCAGTATTTT,CASSEFPSGTQYF
TRBD2,NA,TRBV5-1,TRBJ2-3,TGCGCCAGCAGCTCGGGAGGAGCCCCAGATACGCAGTATTTT,CASSSGGAPDTQYF
NA,NA,TRBV5-5,TRBJ1-6,TGTGCCAGCAGCTTAGGGGAAGATTCACCCCTCCACTTT,CASSLGEDSPLHF
NA,NA,TRBV27,TRBJ2-5,TGTGCCAGCAGTTTATGGGAGGGGGGAGAGACCCAGTACTTC,CASSLWEGGETQYF
TRBD1,NA,TRBV7-8,TRBJ1-4,TGTGCCAGCAGCCCCCGGGACAGCCTACTAAATGAAAAACTGTTTTTT,CASSPRDSLLNEKLFF
NA,NA,TRBV6-5,TRBJ2-3,TGTGCCAGCAGTCAATCCGGGACAATTAAAGGAACGCAGTATTTT,CASSQSGTIKGTQYF
TRBD1,NA,TRBV10-3,TRBJ1-2,TGTGCCATCAGTGGGACAGGTACGGGCTATGGCTACACCTTC,CAISGTGTGYGYTF
TRBD1,NA,TRBV11-2,TRBJ1-1,TGTGCCAGCAGCCTCCGAGACAGGGGTGAAGCTTTCTTT,CASSLRDRGEAFF
TRBD1,NA,TRBV28,TRBJ2-7,TGTGCCAGCACTAGGACAGGGGGTGGAGAGCAGTACTTC,CASTRTGGGEQYF
TRBD1,NA,TRBV6-5,TRBJ1-1,TGTGCCAGCAGTAATGACAGGGACACTGAAGCTTTCTTT,CASSNDRDTEAFF
NA,NA,TRBV2,TRBJ1-5,TGTGCCAGCGGGACGGACAGTCAGCCCCAGCATTTT,CASGTDSQPQHF
NA,NA,TRBV11-2,TRBJ1-4,TGTGCCAGCAGCTTAATGAGTTACGGGGGGAGTCTTGAAAAACTGTTTTTT,CASSLMSYGGSLEKLFF
TRBD1,NA,TRBV5-4,TRBJ2-1,TGTGCCAGCAGCTTGTGGGACAGGGGATACAATGAGCAGTTCTTC,CASSLWDRGYNEQFF
NA,NA,TRBV19,TRBJ1-6,TGTGCCAGTAGTCCCCGACAGAATAATTCACCCCTCCACTTT,CASSPRQNNSPLHF
NA,once,TRBV28,TRBJ2-7,TGTGCCAGCAGTAAGGGACAAGGAGTCGACGAGCAGTACTTC,CASSKGQGVDEQYF
TRBD2,NA,TRBV27,TRBJ2-1,TGTGCCAGCAGTCTCTCTAGCGGGACCAATGAGCAGTTCTTC,CASSLSSGTNEQFF
TRBD1,NA,TRBV2,TRBJ1-5,TGTGCCAGCAGCAGGACAGGGTACAATCAGCCCCAGCATTTT,CASSRTGYNQPQHF